These 18 T cell receptor beta chains came from one sample sequenced in a study of identical twins. TCRdb passed the 5' RACE reads through MiXCR, listing each CDR3 protein once. In the table there are under 900,000 distinct CDR3 sequences, roughly 12% of which are singletons. The data were also submitted as part of a second study, on yellow fever vaccine responses in identical twins.

The sequencing sample was made of PBMCs. The receptors were sampled from a woman aged 18-29 years in good health.

This clonotype occurred a few times. The V and J genes are TRBV5-8 and TRBJ2-5; tentatively, D is TRBD2 (6 bases). V lost 1 base and J 5 bases, leaving 15 bases between the germline ends. The V gene's germline CDR1 is SGHTS and CDR2 YDEGEE. The CDR3 loop spans 15 amino acids. CDR3 DNA: TGTGCCAGCAGCTTGCGTTGGGGGGTTCGGGAGACCCAGTACTTC. Protein: CASSLRWGVRETQYF.

J is TRBJ2-1 and V is TRBV29-1, with 8 bases matching TRBD1. This CDR3 region has 13 residues. From germline, CDR1 is SQVTM and CDR2 ANQGSEA. V was clipped by 4 bases and J by 8 bases; unmatched bases: 7. CDR3 nucleotide sequence: TGCAGCGTTGGGGGATTACAGGGGGATGAGCAGTTCTTC. It translates to CSVGGLQGDEQFF.

A few counts support this clonotype. The chain is built from TRBV13 and TRBJ1-2; maybe TRBD1 (5 bases). V was cut by 2 bases and J by 2 bases, with 9 bases left in between. The CDR3 loop spans 14 amino acids. Germline CDR1 PRHDT, CDR2 FYEKMQ (reference sequence). CDR3 region: CASSLWGENYGYTF. CDR3 in DNA: TGTGCCAGCAGCTTATGGGGGGAGAACTATGGCTACACCTTC. The whole variable domain, remainder taken from reference TRBV13 and TRBJ1-2, is AAGVIQSPRHLIKEKRETATLKCYPIPRHDTVYWYQQGPGQDPQFLISFYEKMQSDKGSIPDRFSAQQFSDYHSELNMSSLELGDSALYFCASSLWGENYGYTFGSGTRLTVV.

This clonotype occurred many times. The V call is TRBV20-1, the J call TRBJ2-7, with 7 positions matching TRBD1. This CDR3 has 13 amino acids. V trimming: 1 base; J trimming: 5 bases; junction bases outside the gene matches: 5. CDR1 and CDR2 (germline): DFQATT, SNEGSKA (reference sequence). DNA of the CDR3: TGCAGTGCTAGAGGGGACAGTTTGCACGAGCAGTACGTC. It encodes CSARGDSLHEQYV.

This clonotype was counted between two and nine times. V usage is TRBV2 and J usage is TRBJ1-1; D is unresolved. The length of the CDR3 is 13 residues. Trimming left V 3 bases short and J 0 bases short, with 5 bases between. CDR1 and CDR2 from the germline V gene are SNHLY and FYNNEI. The CDR3 coding sequence is TGTGCCAGCAGTGACGGTATGAACACTGAAGCTTTCTTT. This encodes CASSDGMNTEAFF.

The chain links TRBV20-1 to TRBJ2-6; TRBD1 or TRBD2 may be the D gene (6 bases each). V was shortened by 3 bases and J by 0 bases, with 15 bases between the two germline ends. The CDR3 totals 17 residues. In germline, CDR1 is DFQATT, CDR2 SNEGSKA (reference sequence). The CDR3 DNA reads as TGCAGTGCTAGTTCGGGGGCCGTTAGCTCTGGGGCCAACGTCCTGACTTTC. Its protein product is CSASSGAVSSGANVLTF.

This clonotype was seen repeatedly, ten times or more. J is TRBJ2-7 and V is TRBV19, with D possibly matching TRBD1 (6 bases). V lost 3 bases and J lost 4, with 10 bases in between. Germline values: CDR1 LNHDA, CDR2 SQIVND (reference sequence). The CDR3 sequence is 13 residues long. The CDR3: CASSMGDNYEQYV. Here the CDR3 DNA reads TGTGCCAGTAGTATGGGGGACAATTACGAGCAGTACGTC.

This clonotype was found a few times. This rearrangement joins TRBV5-6 to TRBJ1-1; D is ambiguous. Germline V CDR1 and CDR2: SGHDT, YYEEEE. CDR3 length: 9 amino acids. Between the trimmed V and J ends, which lost 5 bases and 12 bases, there was a span of 8 bases. The CDR3: CASSPTPFF. CDR3 sequence (DNA): TGTGCCAGCAGTCCGACCCCTTTCTTT.

V gene TRBV5-6 combines with J gene TRBJ2-7, with no clear D. In germline, CDR1 is SGHDT, CDR2 YYEEEE. V lost 7 bases and J lost 4, with 12 bases in between. This CDR3 is 12 amino acids long. CDR3 amino acids: CASVKVLYEQYV. Here the CDR3 DNA reads TGTGCCAGCGTGAAGGTCCTGTACGAGCAGTACGTC.

Ten or more counts support this clonotype. J is TRBJ1-1 and V is TRBV20-1; TRBD1 might be the D (6 bases). Germline CDR1 reads DFQATT; CDR2 reads SNEGSKA (reference sequence). CDR3 length: 13 residues. V was trimmed by 6 bases and J by 1 base, leaving 12 bases between them. The CDR3 loop is CSAPGTRNTEAFF. The CDR3 DNA follows: TGCAGTGCCCCCGGGACAAGGAACACTGAAGCTTTCTTT.

This clonotype was seen more than once but under ten times. The V and J genes are TRBV18 and TRBJ2-3; 12 bases agree with TRBD2. Unmatched junction bases numbered 6, after V lost 6 bases and J lost 2 bases. CDR1 is KGHSH, CDR2 LQKENI, per germline. The CDR3 is 16 amino acids. DNA of the CDR3: TGTGCCAGCTCCCTCCTAGCGGGGGGGAACACAGATACGCAGTATTTT. The encoded protein is CASSLLAGGNTDTQYF.

The chain couples TRBV4-2 to TRBJ2-4, with D possibly TRBD2 on 7 matching bases. Germline CDR1 is LGHNA and CDR2 is YNFKEQ. The V end was cut by 3 bases, the J end by 8 bases, with 11 bases between. This CDR3 is built from 13 residues. Here the CDR3 reads CASSHEGGDIQYF. In nucleotides, the CDR3 is TGTGCCAGCAGCCATGAAGGGGGGGACATTCAGTACTTC.

This clonotype was counted only a few times. This chain uses TRBV5-1 with TRBJ2-1; the D gene is possibly TRBD1 (6 bases). V was trimmed by 4 bases and J by 0 bases, leaving 8 bases between them. This CDR3 spans 14 amino acids. Germline V gives CDR1 SGHRS, CDR2 YFSETQ. The CDR3: CASSGQSSYNEQFF. DNA for the CDR3: TGCGCCAGCAGCGGACAGAGCTCCTACAATGAGCAGTTCTTC.

The table lists this clonotype with a few counts. The chain has TRBV20-1 and TRBJ2-2; 14 positions agree with TRBD2. The germline V gene encodes CDR1 DFQATT and CDR2 SNEGSKA (reference sequence). The CDR3 sequence is 15 residues long. Trimming took 3 bases from V and 4 from J; bases not matched to a gene: 1. DNA for the CDR3: TGCAGTGCTAGGGGACTAGCGGGAGCCACCGGGGAGCTGTTTTTT. Protein: CSARGLAGATGELFF.

The CDR3: CSARERDRVVSSYNEQFF. DNA for the CDR3: TGCAGTGCTAGAGAACGGGACAGGGTAGTAAGCTCCTACAATGAGCAGTTCTTC. The chain is built from TRBV20-1 and TRBJ2-1, with 9 bases identical to TRBD1. Trimming at V came to 0 bases and at J to 0 bases, leaving 9 bases not matched to a gene. Per germline, CDR1 DFQATT and CDR2 SNEGSKA (reference sequence). The CDR3 spans 18 residues.

This clonotype came up a few times. This chain joins TRBV28 and TRBJ2-5, with 7 bases fitting TRBD1. J was trimmed by 5 bases and V by 7 bases; bases with no gene match: 16. The CDR3 extends over 16 amino acids. The germline gives CDR1 MDHEN, CDR2 SYDVKM. CDR3 DNA sequence: TGTGCCAGCACTCTCGACCAGGGGGAGAGGGGCGAGACCCAGTACTTC. It yields the protein CASTLDQGERGETQYF.

This clonotype has more than one count but fewer than ten. The chain recombines TRBV11-2 with TRBJ2-2, with D perhaps TRBD1 (6 bases). Germline V gives CDR1 SGHAT, CDR2 FQNNGV. The CDR3 is 15 residues long. The V and J ends lost 6 bases and 7 bases respectively, with 18 bases between them. Written as DNA, the CDR3 is TGTGCCAGCAGTCAAACAGGGAAGCGTGGCGGGGAGCTGTTTTTT. Amino acid sequence: CASSQTGKRGGELFF.

This clonotype has ten or more counts. This chain uses TRBV27 with TRBJ2-7; D gene ambiguous. CDR1 and CDR2 from the germline V gene are MNHEY and SMNVEV (reference sequence). The CDR3 spans 13 residues. The V end lost 2 bases, the J end lost 6 bases, and 11 bases lay between the germline ends. The CDR3 coding sequence is TGTGCCAGCAGTTTAAATCGATTCCGCGAGCAGTACTTC. Its translation is CASSLNRFREQYF.